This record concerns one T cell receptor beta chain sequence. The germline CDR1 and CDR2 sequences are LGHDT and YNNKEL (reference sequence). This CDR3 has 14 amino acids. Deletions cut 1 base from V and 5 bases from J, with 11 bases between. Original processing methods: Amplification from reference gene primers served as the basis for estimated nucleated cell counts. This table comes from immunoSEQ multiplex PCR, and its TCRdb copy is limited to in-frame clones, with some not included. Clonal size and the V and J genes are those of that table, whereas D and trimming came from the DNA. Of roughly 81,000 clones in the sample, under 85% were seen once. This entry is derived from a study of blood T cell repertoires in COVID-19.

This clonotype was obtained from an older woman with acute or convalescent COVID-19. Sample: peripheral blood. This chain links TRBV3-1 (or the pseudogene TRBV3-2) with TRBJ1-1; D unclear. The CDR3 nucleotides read TGTGCCAGCAGCCAAGGCGTAGCAGTTACTGAAGCTTTCTTT. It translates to CASSQGVAVTEAFF.